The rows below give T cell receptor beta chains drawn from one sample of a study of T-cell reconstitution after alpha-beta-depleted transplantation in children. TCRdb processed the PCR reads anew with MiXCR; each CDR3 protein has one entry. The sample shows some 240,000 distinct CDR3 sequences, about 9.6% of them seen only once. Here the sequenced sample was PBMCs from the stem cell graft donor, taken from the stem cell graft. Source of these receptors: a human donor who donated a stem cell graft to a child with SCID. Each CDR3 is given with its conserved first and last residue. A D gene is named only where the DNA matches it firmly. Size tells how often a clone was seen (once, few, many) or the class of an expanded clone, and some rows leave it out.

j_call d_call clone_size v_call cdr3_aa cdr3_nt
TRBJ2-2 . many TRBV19 CASSTGQFVTGELFF TGTGCCAGTAGTACGGGACAATTCGTCACCGGGGAGCTGTTTTTT
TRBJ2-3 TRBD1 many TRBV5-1 CASSSLKNTGDTDTQYF TGCGCCAGCAGCTCCCTGAAAAATACAGGGGACACAGATACGCAGTATTTT
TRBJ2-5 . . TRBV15 CATSRDVGGETQYF TGTGCCACCAGCAGAGATGTCGGTGGAGAGACCCAGTACTTC
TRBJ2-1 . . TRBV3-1 CASSQARGGEQFF TGTGCCAGCAGCCAAGCCCGAGGTGGTGAGCAGTTCTTC
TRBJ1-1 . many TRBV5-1 CASSKDGAGGPNTEAFF TGCGCCAGCAGCAAAGATGGGGCGGGAGGCCCCAACACTGAAGCTTTCTTT
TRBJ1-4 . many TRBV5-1 CASSLGIVTGEEKLFF TGCGCCAGCAGCTTAGGGATAGTGACCGGAGAAGAAAAACTGTTTTTT
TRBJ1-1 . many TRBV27 CASSLPPGYPYREAFF TGTGCCAGCAGTTTACCGCCGGGTTACCCTTACCGCGAAGCTTTCTTT
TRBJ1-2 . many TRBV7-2 CASSLDPRPNYGYTF TGTGCCAGCAGCTTAGATCCTAGGCCAAACTATGGCTACACCTTC
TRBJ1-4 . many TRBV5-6 CASSLVGENEKLFF TGTGCCAGCAGCTTGGTGGGAGAAAATGAAAAACTGTTTTTT
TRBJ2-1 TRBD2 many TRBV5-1 CASSYTIGSGGLTRNEQFF TGCGCCAGCAGCTATACCATCGGTAGCGGGGGGCTAACACGAAATGAGCAGTTCTTC
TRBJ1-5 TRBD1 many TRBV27 CASSLWPGQGASAQHF TGTGCCAGCAGTTTGTGGCCTGGACAGGGGGCGTCGGCCCAGCATTTT
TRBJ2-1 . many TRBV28 CASSSPRRLLHNEQFF TGTGCCAGCAGCTCCCCCAGGCGACTCCTCCACAATGAGCAGTTCTTC
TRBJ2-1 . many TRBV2 CASRTGGLVGLGGEQFF TGTGCCAGCAGGACAGGGGGACTAGTGGGACTGGGGGGTGAGCAGTTCTTC
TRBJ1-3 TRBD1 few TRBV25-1 CASRRTGFGNTIYF TGTGCCAGCAGGAGGACAGGTTTTGGAAACACCATATATTTT
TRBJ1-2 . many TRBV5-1 CASSSSSGNGYTF TGCGCCAGCAGCTCCTCCTCAGGAAATGGCTACACCTTC
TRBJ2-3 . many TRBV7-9 CASSRVGADTQYF TGTGCCAGCAGTCGGGTAGGGGCAGATACGCAGTATTTT
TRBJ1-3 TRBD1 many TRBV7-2 CASSLTGRTGNTIYF TGTGCCAGCAGCTTGACAGGGCGGACTGGAAACACCATATATTTT
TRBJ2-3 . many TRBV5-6 CASSLGGPTLDTQYF TGTGCCAGCAGCTTGGGGGGCCCTACTCTAGATACGCAGTATTTT
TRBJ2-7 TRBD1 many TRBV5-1 CASSSNPGQGPSQYF TGCGCCAGCAGCTCGAACCCTGGACAGGGGCCATCGCAGTACTTC
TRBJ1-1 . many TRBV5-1 CASSYLRGDTEAFF TGCGCCAGCAGCTACCTACGCGGGGACACTGAAGCTTTCTTT
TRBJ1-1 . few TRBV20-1 CSARDRRTEAFF TGCAGTGCTAGAGATCGCCGGACTGAAGCTTTCTTT
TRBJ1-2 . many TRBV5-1 CASSSTGTWGYTF TGCGCCAGCAGCTCGACAGGAACGTGGGGCTACACCTTC
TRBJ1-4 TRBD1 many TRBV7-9 CASSLVGTGEKLFF TGTGCCAGCAGCTTAGTTGGGACAGGGGAAAAACTGTTTTTT
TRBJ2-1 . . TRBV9 CATSDLRGLSNEQFF TGTGCCACCAGTGATTTGAGGGGACTGTCCAATGAGCAGTTCTTC
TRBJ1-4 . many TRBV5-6 CASSRWGGEVEFF TGTGCCAGCAGCCGTTGGGGCGGTGAAGTTGAGTTTTTT
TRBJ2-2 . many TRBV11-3 CASSPGLYTGELFF TGTGCCAGCAGCCCCGGACTTTACACCGGGGAGCTGTTTTTT
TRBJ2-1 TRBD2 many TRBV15 CATSRDVGLAGDASYNEQFF TGTGCCACCAGCAGAGACGTAGGACTAGCGGGGGACGCCTCCTACAATGAGCAGTTCTTC
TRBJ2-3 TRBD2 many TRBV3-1 CASSPGGGRSTDTQYF TGTGCCAGCAGCCCCGGCGGGGGGCGCAGCACAGATACGCAGTATTTT
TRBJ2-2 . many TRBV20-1 CSASRAGGTGELFF TGCAGTGCTAGTCGGGCAGGTGGCACCGGGGAGCTGTTTTTT
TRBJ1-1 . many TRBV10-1 CASSVGGGRDTEAFF TGCGCCAGCAGTGTTGGCGGCGGTAGGGACACTGAAGCTTTCTTT
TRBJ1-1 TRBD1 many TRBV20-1 CSARQQGMNTEAFF TGCAGTGCTAGACAACAGGGGATGAACACTGAAGCTTTCTTT
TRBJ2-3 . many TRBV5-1 CASSLGGANEADTQYF TGCGCCAGCAGCTTGGGAGGAGCGAATGAGGCAGATACGCAGTATTTT
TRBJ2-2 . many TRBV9 CASSVERTESTGELFF TGTGCCAGCAGCGTAGAGCGGACAGAGAGCACCGGGGAGCTGTTTTTT
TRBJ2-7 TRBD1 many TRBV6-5 CASSSDIRDSTYEQYF TGTGCCAGCAGTTCCGACATCCGGGACAGTACCTACGAGCAGTACTTC
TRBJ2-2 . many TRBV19 CASRISAGRRPGELFF TGTGCCAGTCGCATCTCCGCAGGGAGGAGGCCCGGGGAGCTGTTTTTT
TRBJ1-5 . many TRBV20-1 CSARSTGPNQPQHF TGCAGTGCTAGGTCCACAGGGCCCAATCAGCCCCAGCATTTT
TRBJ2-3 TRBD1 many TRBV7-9 CASSLITGQGFTDTQYF TGTGCCAGCAGCTTAATAACGGGACAGGGATTCACAGATACGCAGTATTTT
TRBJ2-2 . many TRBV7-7 CASSLDRAVGELFF TGTGCCAGCAGCTTAGATAGGGCGGTCGGGGAGCTGTTTTTT
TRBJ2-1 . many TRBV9 CASSQNAQGWNEQFF TGTGCCAGCAGCCAAAATGCACAGGGATGGAATGAGCAGTTCTTC
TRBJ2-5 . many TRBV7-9 CASSFRGLGYQETQYF TGTGCCAGCAGCTTTCGGGGGTTGGGGTACCAAGAGACCCAGTACTTC
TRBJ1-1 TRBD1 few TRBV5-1 CASSEPGGANTEAFF TGCGCCAGCAGCGAACCAGGGGGGGCGAACACTGAAGCTTTCTTT
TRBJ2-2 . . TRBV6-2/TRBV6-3 CASKVGKRRWRDTGELFF TGTGCCAGCAAGGTTGGGAAGAGGAGGTGGAGAGACACCGGGGAGCTGTTTTTT
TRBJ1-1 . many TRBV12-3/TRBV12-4 CASSPSQGGTEAFF TGTGCCAGCAGTCCGTCCCAGGGAGGCACTGAAGCTTTCTTT
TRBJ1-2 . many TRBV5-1 CASSLDPRTNYGYTF TGCGCCAGCAGCTTGGACCCCCGGACCAACTATGGCTACACCTTC
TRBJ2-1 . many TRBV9 CASSVGSSYNEQFF TGTGCCAGCAGCGTCGGGAGCTCCTACAATGAGCAGTTCTTC
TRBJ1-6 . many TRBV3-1 CASSQMRARRSPLHF TGTGCCAGCAGCCAAATGAGGGCCCGAAGGTCACCCCTCCACTTT
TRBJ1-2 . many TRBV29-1 CSVDTANYGYTF TGCAGCGTTGACACGGCCAACTATGGCTACACCTTC
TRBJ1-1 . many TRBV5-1 CASSLMGRNTEAFF TGCGCCAGCAGCTTGATGGGGAGGAACACTGAAGCTTTCTTT
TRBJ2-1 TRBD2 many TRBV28 CASSPPSTGGYRNEQFF TGTGCCAGCAGTCCCCCTTCCACGGGGGGATATCGCAATGAGCAGTTCTTC
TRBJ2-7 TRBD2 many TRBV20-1 CSAMPGGFFEQYF TGCAGTGCTATGCCCGGGGGGTTTTTCGAGCAGTACTTC
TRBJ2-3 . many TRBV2 CASMSLSDTQYF TGTGCCAGCATGTCTCTCTCAGATACGCAGTATTTT
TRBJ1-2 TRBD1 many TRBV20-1 CSATGTASSGYTF TGCAGTGCTACCGGGACAGCCTCCTCTGGCTACACCTTC
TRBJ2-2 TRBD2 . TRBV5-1 CASSPGLAAGTGELFF TGCGCCAGCAGCCCGGGACTAGCGGCGGGCACCGGGGAGCTGTTTTTT